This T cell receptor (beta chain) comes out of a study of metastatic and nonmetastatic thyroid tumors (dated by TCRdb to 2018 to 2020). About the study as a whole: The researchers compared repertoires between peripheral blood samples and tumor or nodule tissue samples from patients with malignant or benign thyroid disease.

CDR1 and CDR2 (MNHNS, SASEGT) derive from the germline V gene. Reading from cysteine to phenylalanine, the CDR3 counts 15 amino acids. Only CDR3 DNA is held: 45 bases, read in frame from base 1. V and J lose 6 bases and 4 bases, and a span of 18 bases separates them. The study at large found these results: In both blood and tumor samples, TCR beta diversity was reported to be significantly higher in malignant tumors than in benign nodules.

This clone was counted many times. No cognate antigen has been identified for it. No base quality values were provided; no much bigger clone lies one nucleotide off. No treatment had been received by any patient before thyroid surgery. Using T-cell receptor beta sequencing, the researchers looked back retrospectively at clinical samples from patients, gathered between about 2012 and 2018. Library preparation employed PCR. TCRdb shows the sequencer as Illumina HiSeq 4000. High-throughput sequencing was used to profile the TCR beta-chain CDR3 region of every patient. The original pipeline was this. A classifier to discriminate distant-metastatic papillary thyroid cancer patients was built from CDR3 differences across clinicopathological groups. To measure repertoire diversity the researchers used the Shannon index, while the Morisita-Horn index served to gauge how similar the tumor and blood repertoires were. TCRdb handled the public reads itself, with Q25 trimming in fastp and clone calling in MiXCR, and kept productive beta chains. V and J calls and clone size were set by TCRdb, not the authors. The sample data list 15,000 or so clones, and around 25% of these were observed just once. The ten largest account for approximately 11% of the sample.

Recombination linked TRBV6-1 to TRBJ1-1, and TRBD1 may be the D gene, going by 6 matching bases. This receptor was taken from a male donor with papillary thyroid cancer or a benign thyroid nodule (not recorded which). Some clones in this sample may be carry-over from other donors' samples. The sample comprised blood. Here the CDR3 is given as CASRSGTSRGTEAFF. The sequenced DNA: TGTGCCAGCAGATCCGGGACTTCCAGGGGCACTGAAGCTTTCTTT.